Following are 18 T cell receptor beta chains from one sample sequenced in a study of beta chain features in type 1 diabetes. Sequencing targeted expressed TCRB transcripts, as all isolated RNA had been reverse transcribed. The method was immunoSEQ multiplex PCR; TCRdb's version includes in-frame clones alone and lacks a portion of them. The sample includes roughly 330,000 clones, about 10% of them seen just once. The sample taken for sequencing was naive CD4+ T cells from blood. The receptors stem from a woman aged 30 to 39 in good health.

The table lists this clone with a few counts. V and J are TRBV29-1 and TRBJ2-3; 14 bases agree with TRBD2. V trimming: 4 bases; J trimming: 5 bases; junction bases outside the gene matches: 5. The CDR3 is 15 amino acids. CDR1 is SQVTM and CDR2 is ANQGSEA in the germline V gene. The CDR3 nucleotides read TGCAGCGTTGGGGGGACTAGCGGGAGAGAAGATACGCAGTATTTT. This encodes CSVGGTSGREDTQYF.

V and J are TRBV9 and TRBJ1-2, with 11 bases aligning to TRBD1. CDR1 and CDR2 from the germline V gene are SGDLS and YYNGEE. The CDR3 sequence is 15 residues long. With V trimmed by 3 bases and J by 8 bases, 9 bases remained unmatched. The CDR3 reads CASSALPGTGGGYTF. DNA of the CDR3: TGTGCCAGCAGCGCCCTTCCCGGGACAGGGGGAGGCTACACCTTC.

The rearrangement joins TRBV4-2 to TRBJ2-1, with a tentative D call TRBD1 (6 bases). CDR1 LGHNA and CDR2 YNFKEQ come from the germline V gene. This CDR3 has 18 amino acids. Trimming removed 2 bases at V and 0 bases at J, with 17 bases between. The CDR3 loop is CASSQNPTGSSSYNEQFF. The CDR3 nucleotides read TGTGCCAGCAGCCAAAATCCGACAGGATCAAGCTCCTACAATGAGCAGTTCTTC.

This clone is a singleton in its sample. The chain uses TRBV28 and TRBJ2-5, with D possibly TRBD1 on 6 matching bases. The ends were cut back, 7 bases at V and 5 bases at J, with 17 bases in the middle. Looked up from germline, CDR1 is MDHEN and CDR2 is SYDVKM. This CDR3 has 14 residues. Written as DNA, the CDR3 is TGTGCCAGCACCGAATCCCAGGGGCCGGAGACCCAGTACTTC. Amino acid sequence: CASTESQGPETQYF.

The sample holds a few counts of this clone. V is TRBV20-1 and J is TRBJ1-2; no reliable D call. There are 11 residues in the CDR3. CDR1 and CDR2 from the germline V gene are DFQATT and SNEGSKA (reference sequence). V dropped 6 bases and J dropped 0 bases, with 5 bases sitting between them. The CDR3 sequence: CSAGSNYGYTF. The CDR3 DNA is TGCAGTGCCGGGTCTAACTATGGCTACACCTTC.

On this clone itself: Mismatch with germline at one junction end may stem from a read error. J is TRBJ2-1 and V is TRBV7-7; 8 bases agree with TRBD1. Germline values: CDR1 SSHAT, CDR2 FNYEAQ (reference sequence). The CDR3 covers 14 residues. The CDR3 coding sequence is TGTGCTAGCAGCATAGACAGGGGTAGGGATGAGCAGTTCTTC. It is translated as CASSIDRGRDEQFF.

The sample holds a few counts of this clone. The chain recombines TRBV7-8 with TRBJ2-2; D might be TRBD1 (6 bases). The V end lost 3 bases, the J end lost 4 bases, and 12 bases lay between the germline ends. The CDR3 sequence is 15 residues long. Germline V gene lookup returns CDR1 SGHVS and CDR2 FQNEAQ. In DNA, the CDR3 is TGTGCCAGCAGCTTGTGGGGGCAACGCACCGGGGAGCTGTTTTTT. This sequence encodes CASSLWGQRTGELFF.

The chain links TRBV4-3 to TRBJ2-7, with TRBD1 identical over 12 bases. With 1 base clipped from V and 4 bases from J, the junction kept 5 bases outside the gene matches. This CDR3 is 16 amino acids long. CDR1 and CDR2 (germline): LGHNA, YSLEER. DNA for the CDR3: TGCGCCAGCAGCCAAGCCGGGACAGGGGGCGGTTACGAGCAGTACTTC. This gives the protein CASSQAGTGGGYEQYF.

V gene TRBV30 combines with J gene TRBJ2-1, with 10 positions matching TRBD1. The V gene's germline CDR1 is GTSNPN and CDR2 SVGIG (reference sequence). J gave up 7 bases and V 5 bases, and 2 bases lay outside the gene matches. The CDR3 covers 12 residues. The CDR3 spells CAWGQGGNEQFF. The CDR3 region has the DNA TGTGCCTGGGGACAGGGGGGGAATGAGCAGTTCTTC. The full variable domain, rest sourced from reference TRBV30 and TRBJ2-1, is SQTIHQWPATLVQPVGSPLSLECTVEGTSNPNLYWYRQAAGRGLQLLFYSVGIGQISSEVPQNLSASRPQDRQFILSSKKLLLSDSGFYLCAWGQGGNEQFFGPGTRLTVL.

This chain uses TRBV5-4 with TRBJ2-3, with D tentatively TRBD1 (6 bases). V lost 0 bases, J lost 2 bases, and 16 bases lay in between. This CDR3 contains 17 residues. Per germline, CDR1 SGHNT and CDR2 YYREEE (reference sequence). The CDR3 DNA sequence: TGTGCCAGCAGCTTGGAGGGGACATGGGTTAACACAGATACGCAGTATTTT. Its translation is CASSLEGTWVNTDTQYF.

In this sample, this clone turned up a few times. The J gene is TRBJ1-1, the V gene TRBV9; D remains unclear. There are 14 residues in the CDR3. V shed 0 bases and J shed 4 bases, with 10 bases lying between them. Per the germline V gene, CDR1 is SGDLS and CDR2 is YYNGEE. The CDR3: CASSVVSTFTEAFF. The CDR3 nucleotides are TGTGCCAGCAGCGTAGTTTCCACTTTCACTGAAGCTTTCTTT.

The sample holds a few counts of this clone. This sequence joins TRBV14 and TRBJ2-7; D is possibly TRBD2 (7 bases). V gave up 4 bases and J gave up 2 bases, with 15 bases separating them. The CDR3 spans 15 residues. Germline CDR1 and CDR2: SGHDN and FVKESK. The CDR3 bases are TGTGCCAGCAGCCGGGGGGGGGCGCGAACCTACGAGCAGTACTTC. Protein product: CASSRGGARTYEQYF.

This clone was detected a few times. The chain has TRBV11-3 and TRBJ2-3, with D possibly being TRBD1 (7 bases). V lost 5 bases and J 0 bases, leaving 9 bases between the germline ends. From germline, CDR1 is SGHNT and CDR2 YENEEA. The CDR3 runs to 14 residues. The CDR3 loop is CASSQGGSTDTQYF. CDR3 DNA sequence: TGTGCCAGCAGCCAGGGGGGAAGCACAGATACGCAGTATTTT.

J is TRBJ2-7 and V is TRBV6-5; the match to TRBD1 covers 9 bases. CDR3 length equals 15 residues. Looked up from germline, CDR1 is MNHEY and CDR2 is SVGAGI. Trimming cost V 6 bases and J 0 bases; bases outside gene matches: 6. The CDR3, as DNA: TGTGCCAGCAGAACAGGGGGCTTTAGCTCCTACGAGCAGTACTTC. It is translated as CASRTGGFSSYEQYF.

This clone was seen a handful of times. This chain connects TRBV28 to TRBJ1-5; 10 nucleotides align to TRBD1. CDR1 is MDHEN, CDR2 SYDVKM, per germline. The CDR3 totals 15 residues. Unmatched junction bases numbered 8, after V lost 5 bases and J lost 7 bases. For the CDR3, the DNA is TGTGCCAGCAGTCCGACAGGGGGCGGGGGGCAGCCCCAGCATTTT. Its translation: CASSPTGGGGQPQHF.

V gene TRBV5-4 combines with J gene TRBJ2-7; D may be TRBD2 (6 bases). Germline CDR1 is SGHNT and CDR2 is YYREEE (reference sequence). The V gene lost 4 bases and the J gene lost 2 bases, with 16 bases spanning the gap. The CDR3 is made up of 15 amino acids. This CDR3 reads CASSPGVGGTYEQYF. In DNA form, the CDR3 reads TGTGCCAGCAGCCCTGGCGTCGGGGGAACCTACGAGCAGTACTTC. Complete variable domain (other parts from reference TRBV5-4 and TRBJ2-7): ETGVTQSPTHLIKTRGQQVTLRCSSQSGHNTVSWYQQALGQGPQFIFQYYREEENGRGNFPPRFSGLQFPNYSSELNVNALELDDSALYLCASSPGVGGTYEQYFGPGTRLTVT.

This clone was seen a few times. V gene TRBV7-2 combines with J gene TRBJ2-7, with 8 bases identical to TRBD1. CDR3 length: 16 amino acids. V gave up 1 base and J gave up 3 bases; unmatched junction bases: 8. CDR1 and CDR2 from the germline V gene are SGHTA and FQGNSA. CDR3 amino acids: CASSLGRGLALYEQYF. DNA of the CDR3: TGTGCCAGCAGCTTAGGCAGGGGGCTCGCACTCTACGAGCAGTACTTC.

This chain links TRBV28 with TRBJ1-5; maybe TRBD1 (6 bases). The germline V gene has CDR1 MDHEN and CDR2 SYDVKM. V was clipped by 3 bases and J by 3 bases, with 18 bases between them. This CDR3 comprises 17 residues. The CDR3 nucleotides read TGTGCCAGCAGTTTCGTAAGGGGGAATAGGGACAATCAGCCCCAGCATTTT. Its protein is CASSFVRGNRDNQPQHF.